There are a few counts of the clone carrying this T cell receptor beta chain. No antigen is known for it. Preparation methods for the bulk TCR libraries were those previously described, with listed TCR primers. Each CDR3 protein gets one entry after TCRdb re-called the PCR reads with MiXCR. This table has about 640,000 distinct CDR3 sequences, 15% to 20% appearing once. This entry is derived from a study of molecular identifiers for immune sequencing clone quantification. The V gene lost 1 base and the J gene lost 4 bases, with 9 bases spanning the gap. Germline assignment: CDR1 MNHEY and CDR2 SMNVEV (reference sequence). The CDR3 covers 14 residues. The study's findings and limits: Clones that exceeded 20 RNA copies held over 98% of effector molecules, yet under 1% in naive cells.

This chain links TRBV27 with TRBJ2-3; no firm D call. This receptor was obtained from a human donor in good health. Some libraries in this study had Jurkat cell RNA spiked in. Sequencing was done on a sample of naive CD8+ T cells from blood, with Jurkat cell RNA spiked in. Subset defined: FACS-sorted CD8+CD4-CCR7+CD45RA+ naive T cells. The CDR3: CASSLFDNADTQYF. The CDR3 bases are TGTGCCAGCAGTTTATTTGATAACGCAGATACGCAGTATTTT.